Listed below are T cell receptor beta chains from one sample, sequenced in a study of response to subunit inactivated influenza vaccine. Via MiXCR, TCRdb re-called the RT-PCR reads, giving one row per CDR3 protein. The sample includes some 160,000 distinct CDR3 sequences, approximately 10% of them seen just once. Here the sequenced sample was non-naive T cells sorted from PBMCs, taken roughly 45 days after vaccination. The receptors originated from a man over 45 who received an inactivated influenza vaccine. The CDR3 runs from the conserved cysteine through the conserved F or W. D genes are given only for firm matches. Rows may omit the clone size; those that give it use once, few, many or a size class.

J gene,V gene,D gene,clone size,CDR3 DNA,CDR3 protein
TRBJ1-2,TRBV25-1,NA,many,TGTGCCAGCCGAGCCCCCTACCTCGATGGCTACACCTTC,CASRAPYLDGYTF
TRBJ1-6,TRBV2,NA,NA,TGTGCCAGCAGTGATGTCAAATCACCCCTCCACTTT,CASSDVKSPLHF
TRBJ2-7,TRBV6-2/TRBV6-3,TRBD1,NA,TGTGCCAGCAGAGAGCCGGGACAGGGCCCCTACGAGCAGTACTTC,CASREPGQGPYEQYF
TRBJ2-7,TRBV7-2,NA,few,TGTGCCAGCAGCATAGACAGGTTATCCTACGAGCAGTACTTC,CASSIDRLSYEQYF
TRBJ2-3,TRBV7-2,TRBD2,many,TGTGCCAGCAGCCGGCTAGCGGGGTACACAGATACGCAGTATTTT,CASSRLAGYTDTQYF
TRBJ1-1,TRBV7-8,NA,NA,TGTGCCAGCAGCCGAGGGACCATTGAAGCTTTCTTT,CASSRGTIEAFF
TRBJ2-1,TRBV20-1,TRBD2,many,TGCAGTGCGAGGATAGCGGGGGGGTACAATGAGCAGTTCTTC,CSARIAGGYNEQFF
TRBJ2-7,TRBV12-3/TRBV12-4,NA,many,TGTGCCAGCAGCCTCGGACGGGCAAGGTACGAGCAGTACTTC,CASSLGRARYEQYF
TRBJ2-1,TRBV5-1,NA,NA,TGCGCCAGCAGGCCACAGGGTCTTTACAATGAGCAGTTCTTC,CASRPQGLYNEQFF
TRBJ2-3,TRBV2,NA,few,TGTGCCAGCAAGGAACGCAGCGGCCCAACGGGAGATACGCAGTATTTT,CASKERSGPTGDTQYF
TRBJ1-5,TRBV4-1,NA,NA,TGCGCCAGCAGCCCAAGTCCACTTGGCAATCAGCCCCAGCATTTT,CASSPSPLGNQPQHF
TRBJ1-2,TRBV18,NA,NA,TGTGCCAGCTCACCAGTCTCAGGGGCGGGCTATGGCTACACCTTC,CASSPVSGAGYGYTF
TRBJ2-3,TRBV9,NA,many,TGCGCCAGCAGCGTAGTTGGCACAGATACGCAGTATTTT,CASSVVGTDTQYF
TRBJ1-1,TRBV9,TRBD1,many,TGTGCCAGCAGCGTATTCGACAGGGGGGCCCCTGAAGCTTTCTTT,CASSVFDRGAPEAFF
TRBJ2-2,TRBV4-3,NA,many,TGCGCCAGCAGCTGGGCGGGGACCACCGGGGAGCTGTTTTTT,CASSWAGTTGELFF
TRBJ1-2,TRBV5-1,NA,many,TGCGCCAGCAGCTTGGTTCCGGGTGGGACCTATGGCTACACCTTC,CASSLVPGGTYGYTF
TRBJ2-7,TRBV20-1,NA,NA,TGCAGTGCTAGAGATCATGTTACGGGTAGCAACGAGCAGTACTTC,CSARDHVTGSNEQYF
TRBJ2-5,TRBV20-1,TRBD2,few,TGCAGTGCTAGAGATCTAGCGGGGTTAGAGACCCAGTACTTC,CSARDLAGLETQYF
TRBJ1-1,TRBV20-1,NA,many,TGCAGTGCACGGAGGAGTCAGGGAGTATCCGACAGAGCTTTCTTT,CSARRSQGVSDRAFF
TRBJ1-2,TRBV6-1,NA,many,TGTGCCAGCAGTGAAGGGAGGATCTATGGCTACACCTTC,CASSEGRIYGYTF
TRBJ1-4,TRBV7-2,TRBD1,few,TGTGCCAGCAGCAAACAGGGGGCCCTTAATGAAAAACTGTTTTTT,CASSKQGALNEKLFF
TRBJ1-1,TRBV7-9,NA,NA,TGTGCCAGCAGCTTAGGGGCAGGGGACACTGAAGCTTTCTTT,CASSLGAGDTEAFF
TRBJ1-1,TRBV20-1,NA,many,TGCAGTGCCCAATGGATGGCTTTCACTGAAGCTTTCTTT,CSAQWMAFTEAFF
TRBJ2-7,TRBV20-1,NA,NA,TGCAGTGCTCCAAACCGACAGAGCTCCTACGAGCAGTACTTC,CSAPNRQSSYEQYF
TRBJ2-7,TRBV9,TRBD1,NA,TGTGCCAGCAGCCCACCGGGACAGGGATGGTACGAGCAGTACTTC,CASSPPGQGWYEQYF
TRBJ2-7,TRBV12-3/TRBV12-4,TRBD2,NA,TGTGCCAGCAGCCCGACCCTAGCGGGGACCCCCTACGAGCAGTACTTC,CASSPTLAGTPYEQYF
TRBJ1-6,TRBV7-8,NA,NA,TGTGCCAGCAGCTTAATGGGAGCACCCCTCCACTTT,CASSLMGAPLHF
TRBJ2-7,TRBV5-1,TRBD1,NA,TGCGCCAGCAGCTTGGGGGGGACAGGAGCCTACGAGCAGTACTTC,CASSLGGTGAYEQYF
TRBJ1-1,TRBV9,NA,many,TGTGCCAGCAGCGTAGGTGGCAGACCAAACACTGAAGCTTTCTTT,CASSVGGRPNTEAFF
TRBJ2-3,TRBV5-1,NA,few,TGCGCCAGCAAGGATAGGTCGGATACGCAGTATTTT,CASKDRSDTQYF
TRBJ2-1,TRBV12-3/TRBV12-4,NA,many,TGTGCCAGCAGCCGCCTCATGGAGGGACACAATGAGCAGTTCTTC,CASSRLMEGHNEQFF
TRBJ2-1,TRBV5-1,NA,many,TGCGCCAGCAGCCCTTTCCCGGGTAATGAGCAGTTCTTC,CASSPFPGNEQFF
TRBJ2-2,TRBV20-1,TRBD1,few,TGCAGTGCTAGAACCAGGGGGCCAACCGGGGAGCTGTTTTTT,CSARTRGPTGELFF
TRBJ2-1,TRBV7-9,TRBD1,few,TGTGCCAGCAGCTTAACCACAGGGGTCCCAGACAACAATGAGCAGTTCTTC,CASSLTTGVPDNNEQFF
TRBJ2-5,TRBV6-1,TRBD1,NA,TGTGCCAGCAGTCTCTACAGGGGGCAAGAGACCCAGTACTTC,CASSLYRGQETQYF
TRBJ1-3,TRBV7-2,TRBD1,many,TGTGCCAGCAGCCTGGACGACAGGGTTGGAAACACCATATATTTT,CASSLDDRVGNTIYF
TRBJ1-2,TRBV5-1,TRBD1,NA,TGCGCCAGCAGCTTGGTAACAGGGGGCGTCTATGGCTACACCTTC,CASSLVTGGVYGYTF
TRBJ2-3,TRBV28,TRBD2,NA,TGTGCCAGCAGTTTGCAGACTAGCGGGGTGTTCGGGGATACGCAGTATTTT,CASSLQTSGVFGDTQYF
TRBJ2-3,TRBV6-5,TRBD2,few,TGTGCCAGCAGTTACTCGAAGGGACTAGCTTATGGTCCAGATACGCAGTATTTT,CASSYSKGLAYGPDTQYF
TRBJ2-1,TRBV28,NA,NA,TGTGCCAGCAGTTCACCCGTGGCAGGGGAGGATTACAATGAGCAGTTCTTC,CASSSPVAGEDYNEQFF
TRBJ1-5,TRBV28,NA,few,TGTGCCAGCAATTTACTCAATCAGCCCCAGCATTTT,CASNLLNQPQHF
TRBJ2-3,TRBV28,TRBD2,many,TGTGCCAGCAGCCTCCGGGGAGGGCCAGATACGCAGTATTTT,CASSLRGGPDTQYF
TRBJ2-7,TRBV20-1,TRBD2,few,TGCAGTGCTCCGCAACTAGCGGGGGTCTACGAGCAGTACTTC,CSAPQLAGVYEQYF
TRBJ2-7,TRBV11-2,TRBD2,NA,TGTGCCAGCAGCTCGGGACTAGCTACCTACGAGCAGTACTTC,CASSSGLATYEQYF
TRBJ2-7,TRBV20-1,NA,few,TGCAGTGCCGCATTCGGGGCGAAGCAGTACTTC,CSAAFGAKQYF
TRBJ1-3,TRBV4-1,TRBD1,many,TGCGCCAGCAGCCAAACTGCCCAGGGGGCCGGTGGAAACACCATATATTTT,CASSQTAQGAGGNTIYF
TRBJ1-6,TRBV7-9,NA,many,TGTGCCAGCAGTCCGACCGACAGCGGGAGACCCCTCCACTTT,CASSPTDSGRPLHF